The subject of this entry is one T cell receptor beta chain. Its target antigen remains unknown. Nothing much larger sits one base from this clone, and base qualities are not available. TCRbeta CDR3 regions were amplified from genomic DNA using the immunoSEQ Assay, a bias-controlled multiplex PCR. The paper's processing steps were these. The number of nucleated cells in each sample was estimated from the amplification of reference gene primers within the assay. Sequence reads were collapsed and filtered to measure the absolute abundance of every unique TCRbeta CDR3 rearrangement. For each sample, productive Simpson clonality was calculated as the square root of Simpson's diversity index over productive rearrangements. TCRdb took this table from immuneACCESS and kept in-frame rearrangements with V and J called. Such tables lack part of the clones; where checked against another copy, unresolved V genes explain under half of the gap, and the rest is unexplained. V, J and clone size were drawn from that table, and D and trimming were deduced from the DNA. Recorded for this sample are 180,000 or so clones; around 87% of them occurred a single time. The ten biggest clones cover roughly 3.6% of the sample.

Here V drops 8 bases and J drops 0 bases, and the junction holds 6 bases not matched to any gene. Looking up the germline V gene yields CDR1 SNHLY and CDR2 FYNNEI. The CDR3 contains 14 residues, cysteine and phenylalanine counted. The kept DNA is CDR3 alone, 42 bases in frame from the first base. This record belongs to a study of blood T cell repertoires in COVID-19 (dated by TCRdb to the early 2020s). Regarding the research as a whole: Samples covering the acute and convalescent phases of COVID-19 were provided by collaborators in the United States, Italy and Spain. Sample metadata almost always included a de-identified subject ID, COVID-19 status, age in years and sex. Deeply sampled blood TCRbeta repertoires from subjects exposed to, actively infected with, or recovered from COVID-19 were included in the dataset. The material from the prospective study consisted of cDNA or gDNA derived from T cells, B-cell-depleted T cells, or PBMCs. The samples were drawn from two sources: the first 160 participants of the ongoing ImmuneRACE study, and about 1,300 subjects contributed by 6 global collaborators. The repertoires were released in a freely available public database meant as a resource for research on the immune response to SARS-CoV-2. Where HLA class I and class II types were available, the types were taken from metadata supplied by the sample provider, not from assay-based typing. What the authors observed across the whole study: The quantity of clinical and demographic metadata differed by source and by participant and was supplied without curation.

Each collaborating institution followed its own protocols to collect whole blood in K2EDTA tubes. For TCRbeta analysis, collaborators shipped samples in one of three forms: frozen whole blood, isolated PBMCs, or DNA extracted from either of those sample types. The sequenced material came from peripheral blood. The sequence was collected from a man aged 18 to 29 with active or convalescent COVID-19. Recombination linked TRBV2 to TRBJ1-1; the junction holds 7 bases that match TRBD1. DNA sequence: TGTGCCAGCCCTTCGGACAGGCTGAACACTGAAGCTTTCTTT. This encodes CASPSDRLNTEAFF.